The 28 T cell receptor beta chains presented below share a single source sample, sequenced in a study of T cell responses to AZD1222 COVID-19 vaccine. Sequenced by immunoSEQ multiplex PCR; TCRdb stores in-frame clones only, minus some. The profile shows nearly 110,000 clones, about 92% of them singletons. The source material was peripheral blood, sampled 28 days after the second AZD1222 dose. These receptors came from an adult who received the AZD1222 COVID-19 vaccine.

This rearrangement joins TRBV19 to TRBJ2-1; the D gene could be TRBD1 or TRBD2 (7 bases each). The germline V gene encodes CDR1 LNHDA and CDR2 SQIVND (reference sequence). The CDR3 runs to 16 residues. V lost 6 bases, J lost 4 bases, and 19 bases lay in between. This CDR3 reads CASRNSGGAGYNEQFF. CDR3 DNA sequence: TGTGCCAGTAGAAATTCAGGGGGGGCCGGTTACAATGAGCAGTTCTTC.

The chain combines TRBV4-1 with TRBJ1-1; D is unresolved. This CDR3 spans 14 amino acids. V shed 5 bases and J shed 0 bases, with 10 bases lying between them. Germline V gene data show CDR1 as MGHRA and CDR2 as YSYEKL. The CDR3 sequence is CASSGVGMNTEAFF. DNA of the CDR3: TGCGCCAGCAGCGGGGTGGGGATGAACACTGAAGCTTTCTTT.

This clone came up a few times. The chain joins TRBV24-1 to TRBJ1-5, with D tentatively TRBD1 (5 bases). V gave up 3 bases and J gave up 2 bases, with 10 bases separating them. Per the germline V gene, CDR1 is KGHDR and CDR2 is SFDVKD. The CDR3 has 15 residues. As DNA, the CDR3 is TGTGCCACCAGTGATGTAGGGGCTGGCAATCAGCCCCAGCATTTT. Residues: CATSDVGAGNQPQHF.

The rearrangement uses TRBV29-1 and TRBJ2-1; 11 bases are shared with TRBD2. This CDR3 has 16 amino acids. V gave up 6 bases and J gave up 2 bases; unmatched junction bases: 9. The V gene's germline CDR1 is SQVTM and CDR2 ANQGSEA. The CDR3 region is CSVPHSGGVTYNEQFF. The CDR3 DNA reads as TGCAGCGTACCACATAGCGGGGGGGTGACCTACAATGAGCAGTTCTTC.

The rearrangement links TRBV5-1 to TRBJ2-3, with a possible D match to TRBD1 (6 bases). Trimming shortened V by 1 base and J by 4 bases, and 13 bases separated the two germline ends. The CDR3 loop spans 15 amino acids. CDR1 and CDR2 (germline): SGHRS, YFSETQ. Here the CDR3 reads CASSLTGQGPDTQYF. DNA of the CDR3: TGCGCCAGCAGCTTGACGGGACAAGGGCCAGATACGCAGTATTTT.

The chain recombines TRBV7-8 with TRBJ1-2; D possibly corresponds to TRBD1 (5 bases). V was shortened by 5 bases and J by 5 bases, with 18 bases between the two germline ends. The CDR3 runs 15 residues. CDR1 and CDR2 (germline): SGHVS, FQNEAQ. CDR3 nucleotide sequence: TGTGCCAGCAGCCCTTATCCCGACAGAGCGTATGGCTACACCTTC. It codes for CASSPYPDRAYGYTF.

V gene TRBV11-2 combines with J gene TRBJ1-4; tentative D call: TRBD1 (5 bases). V shed 5 bases and J shed 0 bases, with 10 bases lying between them. CDR3 size: 15 residues. The germline CDR1 and CDR2 sequences are SGHAT and FQNNGV. DNA for the CDR3: TGTGCCAGCAGCCGCTGGGGCGCAACTAATGAAAAACTGTTTTTT. This translates into CASSRWGATNEKLFF.

The chain recombines TRBV6-2 or TRBV6-3 with TRBJ2-5; weak D call: TRBD1 (6 bases). The CDR3 consists of 16 residues. The V gene lost 0 bases and the J gene lost 2 bases, with 13 bases spanning the gap. CDR1 is MNHEY and CDR2 is SVGEGT in the germline V gene. Here the CDR3 reads CASSYSIARGQETQYF. The CDR3 DNA reads as TGTGCCAGCAGTTACTCGATTGCGAGGGGGCAAGAGACCCAGTACTTC.

The CDR3 sequence: CASSLAQGSSNQPQHF. CDR3 DNA: TGTGCCAGCAGCTTAGCCCAGGGTAGCAGCAATCAGCCCCAGCATTTT. The chain employs TRBV7-8 and TRBJ1-5; a weak D match, TRBD1 (5 bases). Germline CDR1 is SGHVS and CDR2 is FQNEAQ. The CDR3 has 16 amino acids. V was cut by 0 bases and J by 1 base, with 10 bases left in between.

This clone was found once. The genes are TRBV24-1 and TRBJ1-6; a possible D gene is TRBD1 (5 bases). Trimming left V 10 bases short and J 0 bases short, with 30 bases between. The CDR3 spans 21 residues. Germline V CDR1 and CDR2: KGHDR, SFDVKD. CDR3 in amino acids: CATIPLRQTLWVVSYNSPLHF. CDR3 nucleotide sequence: TGTGCCACAATACCTCTGCGACAGACATTGTGGGTTGTCTCCTATAATTCACCCCTCCACTTT.

The gene calls are TRBV12-3 or TRBV12-4 and TRBJ1-4, with 7 positions matching TRBD1. The CDR3 contains 13 residues. Trimming removed 6 bases from V and 5 bases from J; junction bases left unmatched: 3. The CDR3 DNA reads TGTGCCAGCAGGTCAGGGGGGAATGAAAAACTGTTTTTT. Protein product: CASRSGGNEKLFF.

This chain joins TRBV18 and TRBJ2-3; 7 bases are a match to TRBD2. With V trimmed by 4 bases and J by 5 bases, 18 bases remained unmatched. This CDR3 is 18 amino acids long. Germline loops: CDR1 KGHSH, CDR2 LQKENI. The CDR3 loop reads CASSRTTQPGGRRDTQYF. CDR3 nucleotide sequence: TGTGCCAGCTCACGGACCACCCAGCCGGGGGGACGTAGAGATACGCAGTATTTT.

The J gene is TRBJ1-1, the V gene TRBV7-9; unclear D gene. The CDR3 totals 14 residues. V dropped 5 bases and J dropped 0 bases, with 10 bases sitting between them. Germline values: CDR1 SEHNR, CDR2 FQNEAQ (reference sequence). The CDR3 loop is CASSLETLNTEAFF. Here the CDR3 DNA reads TGTGCCAGCAGCCTTGAGACGTTGAACACTGAAGCTTTCTTT.

CDR3 sequence (DNA): TGCGCCAGCAGCCAAGGGGATGTTCCGGGGGAGACCCAGTACTTC. It codes for CASSQGDVPGETQYF. The chain has TRBV4-3 and TRBJ2-5, with D tentatively TRBD2 (5 bases). This CDR3 is built from 15 residues. The germline CDR1 and CDR2 sequences are LGHNA and YSLEER. V lost 1 base and J lost 5, with 14 bases in between.

This rearrangement joins TRBV30 to TRBJ2-1; D gene uncertain. Trimming left V 8 bases short and J 7 bases short, with 12 bases between. Germline V gene sequence: CDR1 GTSNPN, CDR2 SVGIG (reference sequence). The CDR3 is 11 residues long. CDR3 in amino acids: CATPRWNEQFF. CDR3 DNA sequence: TGTGCCACCCCCCGATGGAATGAGCAGTTCTTC.

This sequence joins TRBV9 and TRBJ1-2; TRBD1 is a possible D gene (5 bases). CDR3 length: 14 residues. V lost 0 bases and J 3 bases, leaving 9 bases between the germline ends. Germline V gives CDR1 SGDLS, CDR2 YYNGEE. CDR3 protein: CASSVAQADYGYTF. The CDR3 DNA reads TGTGCCAGCAGCGTAGCACAGGCCGACTATGGCTACACCTTC.

This sequence joins TRBV29-1 and TRBJ1-2; D uncertain. The CDR3 is 12 residues long. Germline V gene lookup returns CDR1 SQVTM and CDR2 ANQGSEA. V dropped 4 bases and J dropped 1 base, with 7 bases sitting between them. The CDR3 DNA sequence: TGCAGCGTTGTAAAGGGTAACTATGGCTACACCTTC. It codes for CSVVKGNYGYTF.

V and J are TRBV5-1 and TRBJ2-3, with D unclear. This CDR3 region has 15 residues. The ends were cut back, 0 bases at V and 6 bases at J, with 14 bases in the middle. From germline, CDR1 is SGHRS and CDR2 YFSETQ. The CDR3 sequence: CASSLVATSPDTQYF. CDR3 DNA: TGCGCCAGCAGCTTGGTGGCCACGTCTCCGGATACGCAGTATTTT. The variable domain in full, with the rest retrieved from reference TRBV5-1 and TRBJ2-3, is KAGVTQTPRYLIKTRGQQVTLSCSPISGHRSVSWYQQTPGQGLQFLFEYFSETQRNKGNFPGRFSGRQFSNSRSEMNVSTLELGDSALYLCASSLVATSPDTQYFGPGTRLTVL.

The chain couples TRBV5-4 to TRBJ2-6, with 10 bases identical to TRBD1. V lost 0 bases to trimming and J lost 3 bases; unmatched junction nucleotides: 6. The CDR3 runs to 18 residues. Per the germline V gene, CDR1 is SGHNT and CDR2 is YYREEE (reference sequence). The CDR3, as DNA: TGTGCCAGCAGCTTGGGTGGGACAGGGGCGAATGGGGCCAACGTCCTGACTTTC. Its protein product is CASSLGGTGANGANVLTF.

This clone occurred a few times. The chain uses TRBV4-3 and TRBJ1-3; D remains unclear. CDR1 is LGHNA and CDR2 is YSLEER in the germline V gene. There are 17 residues in the CDR3. Trimming left V 2 bases short and J 3 bases short, with 17 bases between. The CDR3 loop is CASSQSKVPGSGNTIYF. For the CDR3, the DNA is TGCGCCAGCAGCCAATCAAAGGTCCCAGGTAGTGGAAACACCATATATTTT.

The rearrangement uses TRBV6-2 or TRBV6-3 and TRBJ1-5, with TRBD1 matching over 10 bases. The V gene end was trimmed by 4 bases and the J gene end by 5 bases; junction bases not matched to a gene: 8. Germline lookup yields CDR1 MNHEY and CDR2 SVGEGT. The CDR3 is 16 residues long. This chain's CDR3 is CASSWGGQGRYQPQHF. Here the CDR3 DNA reads TGTGCCAGCAGTTGGGGGGGACAGGGGCGTTATCAGCCCCAGCATTTT.

This clone was seen only a few times. The gene calls are TRBV7-2 and TRBJ2-3; D gene ambiguous. The CDR3 consists of 15 residues. V was shortened by 3 bases and J by 0 bases, with 10 bases between the two germline ends. CDR1 SGHTA and CDR2 FQGNSA come from the germline V gene. CDR3 DNA sequence: TGTGCCAGCAGCTTCAACTACGCTAGCACAGATACGCAGTATTTT. This codes for CASSFNYASTDTQYF.

This clone was counted a few times. This chain joins TRBV4-3 and TRBJ1-6, with a possible D match to TRBD1 (5 bases). Germline CDR1 reads LGHNA; CDR2 reads YSLEER. CDR3 length: 20 amino acids. Trimming removed 4 bases at V and 0 bases at J, with 22 bases between. The chain's CDR3 is CASSPIAGQFQSSYNSPLHF. CDR3 nucleotide sequence: TGCGCCAGCAGCCCCATAGCAGGGCAGTTCCAGAGCTCCTATAATTCACCCCTCCACTTT.

This chain uses TRBV7-9 with TRBJ2-7, with a tentative D call TRBD1 (6 bases). CDR3 length: 18 residues. Germline V gives CDR1 SEHNR, CDR2 FQNEAQ (reference sequence). V lost 5 bases and J lost 5, with 28 bases in between. The CDR3 nucleotides are TGTGCCAGCAGCCGTAGGGTAGGGGCCAGGGGTGGATTCCACGAGCAGTACTTC. Translation: CASSRRVGARGGFHEQYF.

This clone was detected only once. V gene TRBV7-2 combines with J gene TRBJ2-7, with D maybe TRBD2 (5 bases). Trimming cost V 6 bases and J 7 bases, with 16 bases left between them. Germline lookup yields CDR1 SGHTA and CDR2 FQGNSA. This CDR3 comprises 13 residues. The CDR3 coding sequence is TGTGCCAGCAGACCCCGGGGTTCTACGGAGCAGTACTTC. As protein: CASRPRGSTEQYF.

This clone was counted once. The chain recombines TRBV18 with TRBJ1-4; possible D gene TRBD1, 5 bases. The V gene lost 5 bases and the J gene lost 12 bases, with 16 bases spanning the gap. The CDR3 spans 13 residues. Germline V gives CDR1 KGHSH, CDR2 LQKENI. As DNA, the CDR3 is TGTGCCAGCTCAACCGACAGTTACCTGGAACTGTTTTTT. Amino acids: CASSTDSYLELFF.

The chain recombines TRBV6-6 with TRBJ2-3; TRBD2 agrees at 8 bases. CDR1 and CDR2 (germline): MNHNY, SVGAGI (reference sequence). The CDR3 covers 14 residues. With V trimmed by 7 bases and J by 2 bases, 5 bases remained unmatched. DNA of the CDR3: TGTGCCAGCAACCGGGGGGGCCTCACAGATACGCAGTATTTT. The encoded protein is CASNRGGLTDTQYF.

The CDR3 coding sequence is TGTGCCAGCAGCTTAACAGGAGTAAATCCTGGGGCCAACGTCCTGACTTTC. Translating gives CASSLTGVNPGANVLTF. The chain has TRBV7-3 and TRBJ2-6; no reliable D call. Trimming shortened V by 0 bases and J by 2 bases, and 11 bases separated the two germline ends. The germline CDR1 and CDR2 sequences are SGHTA and FQGTGA. This CDR3 has 17 residues.